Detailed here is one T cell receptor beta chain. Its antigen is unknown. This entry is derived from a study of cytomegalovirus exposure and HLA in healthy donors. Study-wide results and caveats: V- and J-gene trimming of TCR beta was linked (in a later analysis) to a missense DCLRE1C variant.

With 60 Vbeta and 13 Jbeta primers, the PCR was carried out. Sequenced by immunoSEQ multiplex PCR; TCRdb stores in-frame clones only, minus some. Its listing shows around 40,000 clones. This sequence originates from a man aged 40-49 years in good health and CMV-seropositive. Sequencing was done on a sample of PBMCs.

CDR3 coding DNA: TGTGCCATCAGTGAGTCGAAAGGGACAGACACAGATACGCAGTATTTT. Its protein product is CAISESKGTDTDTQYF. The chain is built from TRBV10-3 and TRBJ2-3, with TRBD1 matching over 7 bases. Germline V gives CDR1 ENHRY, CDR2 SYGVKD. J lost 2 bases, V lost 0 bases, and 5 bases had no gene match. CDR3 length equals 16 residues.